The 22 T cell receptor beta chains listed next were all sequenced from one sample in a study of T cell responses to AZD1222 COVID-19 vaccine (dated by TCRdb to the early 2020s). Receptor amplification or capture employed the immunoSEQ multiplex PCR assay. TCRdb re-hosts the immuneACCESS table, in-frame sequences only. Its copies lack some clones; in the studies checked, an unresolved V gene accounts for under half of them, and the cause for the rest is not known. The sample has 150,000 to 200,000 clones on record, about 91% of them singletons. Jointly, the top ten make up about 1.1% of the sample. The meaning of the sample's time point label: about 28 days (+/-7) after the second vaccine dose. The source was peripheral blood, collected 28 days after the second AZD1222 dose. Receptors originate from an adult who received the AZD1222 COVID-19 vaccine.

This clone was seen a single time. The rearrangement links TRBV6-5 to TRBJ2-5; TRBD1 matches at 9 bases. The CDR3 length is 14 residues. After removal of 6 bases from V and 5 bases from J, the junction contained 7 bases not matched to a gene. Germline loops: CDR1 MNHEY, CDR2 SVGAGI. The CDR3 sequence is CASRRDRAWETQYF. The CDR3, as DNA: TGTGCCAGCAGGCGGGACAGGGCATGGGAGACCCAGTACTTC.

In this sample, this clone turned up many times. The rearrangement uses TRBV6-5 and TRBJ2-7; 9 bases fit TRBD1. Germline V gene lookup returns CDR1 MNHEY and CDR2 SVGAGI. Losses at the gene ends were 0 bases for V and 3 bases for J; bases not matched to a gene: 3. The CDR3 is 15 amino acids. The CDR3 spells CASSYSPTGGYEQYF. The DNA for the CDR3 is TGTGCCAGCAGTTACTCACCGACAGGGGGCTACGAGCAGTACTTC.

The J gene is TRBJ1-2, the V gene TRBV12-3 or TRBV12-4; TRBD1 might be the D (5 bases). The CDR3 runs to 13 residues. V lost 6 bases to trimming and J lost 7 bases, with 15 bases between them. CDR3 in DNA: TGTGCCAGCAGCTGGGACCCGAGATCTGGCTACACCTTC. It codes for CASSWDPRSGYTF.

The chain employs TRBV11-2 and TRBJ1-4, with TRBD1 as a possible D gene (5 bases). CDR3 size: 16 residues. V was clipped by 4 bases and J by 5 bases, with 17 bases between them. Per the germline V gene, CDR1 is SGHAT and CDR2 is FQNNGV. This chain's CDR3 is CASSSIRGRRNEKLFF. Written as DNA, the CDR3 is TGTGCCAGCAGCTCAATTCGGGGCAGAAGGAATGAAAAACTGTTTTTT.

The gene calls are TRBV5-6 and TRBJ2-7; D is possibly TRBD1 or TRBD2 (7 bases each). Between the trimmed V and J ends, which lost 3 bases and 6 bases, there was a span of 13 bases. The germline gives CDR1 SGHDT, CDR2 YYEEEE. This CDR3 is 13 amino acids long. The DNA for the CDR3 is TGTGCCAGCAGCTCAGGGGGGGGGACCGAGCAGTACTTC. Translation: CASSSGGGTEQYF.

A few counts support this clone. CDR3 nucleotide sequence: TGCAGTGCTAGTCTGAGTTCAACTAATGAAAAACTGTTTTTT. Amino acids: CSASLSSTNEKLFF. The J gene is TRBJ1-4, the V gene TRBV20-1; D uncertain. CDR1 DFQATT and CDR2 SNEGSKA come from the germline V gene (reference sequence). The CDR3 has 14 residues. Trimming left V 3 bases short and J 0 bases short, with 8 bases between.

The V call is TRBV7-8, the J call TRBJ1-4; no reliable D call. Per germline, CDR1 SGHVS and CDR2 FQNEAQ. The V and J ends lost 5 bases and 8 bases respectively, with 15 bases between them. CDR3 length: 14 residues. DNA of the CDR3: TGTGCCAGCAGCGGACCCGGCTATCGAGAAAAACTGTTTTTT. Protein product: CASSGPGYREKLFF.

The chain recombines TRBV18 with TRBJ1-1; TRBD1 is a possible D gene (5 bases). Germline V CDR1 and CDR2: KGHSH, LQKENI. The V end lost 6 bases, the J end lost 4 bases, and 12 bases lay between the germline ends. The CDR3 consists of 13 residues. Here the CDR3 reads CASSQVGGTEAFF. The CDR3 bases are TGTGCCAGCTCCCAGGTTGGGGGCACTGAAGCTTTCTTT.

V and J are TRBV4-1 and TRBJ2-1, with 9 nucleotides matching TRBD1. Germline CDR1 and CDR2: MGHRA and YSYEKL. There are 14 residues in the CDR3. V was clipped by 1 base and J by 7 bases; unmatched bases: 2. This CDR3 reads CASSQVGTGNEQFF. As DNA, the CDR3 is TGCGCCAGCAGCCAAGTCGGGACAGGGAATGAGCAGTTCTTC.

V and J are TRBV3-1 (or the pseudogene TRBV3-2) and TRBJ2-7; D might be TRBD1 (6 bases). V was cut by 2 bases and J by 0 bases, with 14 bases left in between. The CDR3 extends over 16 amino acids. CDR1 is LGHDT and CDR2 is YNNKEL in the germline V gene (reference sequence). The CDR3 here is CASSQISGTHSYEQYF. The CDR3 coding sequence is TGTGCCAGCAGCCAAATTTCCGGGACACACTCCTACGAGCAGTACTTC.

V and J are TRBV6-6 and TRBJ2-6, with TRBD2 as a possible D gene (5 bases). There are 19 residues in the CDR3. CDR1 MNHNY and CDR2 SVGAGI come from the germline V gene (reference sequence). The V gene lost 5 bases and the J gene lost 0 bases, with 20 bases spanning the gap. The CDR3 here is CASSPGWRILDSGANVLTF. The CDR3 DNA follows: TGTGCCAGCAGTCCTGGATGGAGGATTCTAGACTCTGGGGCCAACGTCCTGACTTTC.

The V gene is TRBV6-5, the J gene TRBJ2-1; D not resolved. The CDR3 contains 14 residues. V lost 3 bases and J 5 bases, leaving 11 bases between the germline ends. The germline gives CDR1 MNHEY, CDR2 SVGAGI. CDR3: CASSYFGRDNEQFF. The CDR3 DNA reads as TGTGCCAGCAGTTATTTTGGCCGCGACAATGAGCAGTTCTTC.

The rearrangement joins TRBV23-1 to TRBJ2-5; D unresolved. TRBV23-1 is an ORF, and what it does is uncertain. Trimming removed 6 bases from V and 0 bases from J, with 14 bases in between. The CDR3 consists of 15 residues. CDR3 bases: TGCGCCAGCAGAATGCCCTACTGGGACCAAGAGACCCAGTACTTC. This codes for CASRMPYWDQETQYF.

V is TRBV7-2 and J is TRBJ2-5; D is undetermined. Germline V gives CDR1 SGHTA, CDR2 FQGNSA. This CDR3 region has 13 residues. Trimming cost V 6 bases and J 0 bases, with 8 bases left between them. The CDR3: CASSFLDQETQYF. The DNA of the CDR3 is TGTGCCAGCAGTTTTTTAGACCAAGAGACCCAGTACTTC.

The chain carries TRBV7-2 and TRBJ2-1, with D possibly matching TRBD2 (7 bases). Germline V gene lookup returns CDR1 SGHTA and CDR2 FQGNSA. Trimming removed 1 base from V and 6 bases from J, with 16 bases in between. This CDR3 contains 16 residues. In nucleotides, the CDR3 is TGTGCCAGCAGCTTAGATGGCGGGGGCGCTCTCAATGAGCAGTTCTTC. Encoded protein: CASSLDGGGALNEQFF.

V usage is TRBV7-9 and J usage is TRBJ1-1; maybe TRBD1 (6 bases). CDR3 length: 11 amino acids. The V gene's germline CDR1 is SEHNR and CDR2 FQNEAQ (reference sequence). Trimming took 6 bases from V and 12 from J, leaving 14 bases between them. The CDR3 DNA follows: TGTGCCAGCAGTGGGGGGACACTCCCTTTCTTT. It codes for CASSGGTLPFF.

This chain connects TRBV7-8 to TRBJ1-5; D is ambiguous. V lost 5 bases and J 0 bases, leaving 8 bases between the germline ends. The CDR3 runs 14 residues. The germline gives CDR1 SGHVS, CDR2 FQNEAQ. CDR3 sequence: CASSGSDSNQPQHF. In DNA, the CDR3 is TGTGCCAGCAGCGGATCTGATAGCAATCAGCCCCAGCATTTT.

This rearrangement joins TRBV10-3 to TRBJ1-1; 8 bases fit TRBD1. CDR3 length: 14 amino acids. The germline gives CDR1 ENHRY, CDR2 SYGVKD. J gave up 1 base and V 4 bases, and 2 bases lay outside the gene matches. The CDR3 region has the DNA TGTGCCATCAGTGTAACAGGGGGGAACACTGAAGCTTTCTTT. Protein: CAISVTGGNTEAFF.

The V call is TRBV6-5, the J call TRBJ1-1; D gene unclear. V gave up 4 bases and J gave up 4 bases, with 13 bases separating them. Germline V gives CDR1 MNHEY, CDR2 SVGAGI. CDR3 size: 14 residues. DNA for the CDR3: TGTGCCAGCAGTTGGAACGGGTATCGCACTGAAGCTTTCTTT. Amino acid sequence: CASSWNGYRTEAFF.

The rearrangement links TRBV5-6 to TRBJ2-2; 9 positions agree with TRBD2. J gave up 6 bases and V 1 base, and 4 bases lay outside the gene matches. The CDR3 is 15 residues long. The germline V gene encodes CDR1 SGHDT and CDR2 YYEEEE. The chain's CDR3 is CASSLFAGGAGELFF. The CDR3 DNA follows: TGTGCCAGCAGCTTGTTTGCGGGGGGGGCCGGGGAGCTGTTTTTT.

This rearrangement joins TRBV6-5 to TRBJ2-5; D remains unclear. Germline lookup yields CDR1 MNHEY and CDR2 SVGAGI. The CDR3 is 12 amino acids. V gave up 5 bases and J gave up 6 bases, with 10 bases separating them. This CDR3 is CASSPLSKTQYF. The CDR3 DNA reads as TGTGCCAGCAGTCCCCTCTCGAAGACCCAGTACTTC.

This chain connects TRBV10-1 to TRBJ1-1; D is perhaps TRBD1 (5 bases). Germline-derived CDR1 and CDR2 are WNHNN and SYGVQD (reference sequence). The CDR3 covers 15 residues. V lost 1 base, J lost 11 bases, and 20 bases lay in between. The CDR3 sequence: CASSEYEGSTRPAFF. In DNA, the CDR3 is TGCGCCAGCAGTGAGTATGAGGGGTCTACCCGGCCCGCTTTCTTT.